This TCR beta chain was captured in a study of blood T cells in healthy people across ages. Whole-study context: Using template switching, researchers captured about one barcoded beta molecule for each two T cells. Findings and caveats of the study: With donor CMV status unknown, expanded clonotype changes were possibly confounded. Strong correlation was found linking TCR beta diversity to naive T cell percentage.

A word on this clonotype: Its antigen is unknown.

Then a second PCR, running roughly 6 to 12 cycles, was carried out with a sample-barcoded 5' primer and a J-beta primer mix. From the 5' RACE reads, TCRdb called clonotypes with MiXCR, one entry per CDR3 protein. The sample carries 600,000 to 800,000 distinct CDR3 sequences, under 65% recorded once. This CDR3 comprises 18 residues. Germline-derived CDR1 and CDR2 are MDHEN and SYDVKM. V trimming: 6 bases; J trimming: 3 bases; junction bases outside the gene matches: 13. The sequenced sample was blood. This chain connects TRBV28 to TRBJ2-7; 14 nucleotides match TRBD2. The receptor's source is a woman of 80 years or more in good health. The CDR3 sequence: CASSDMTSGRGISYEQYF. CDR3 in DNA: TGTGCCAGCAGCGACATGACTAGCGGGAGGGGGATTAGCTACGAGCAGTACTTC.